The 3 T cell receptor beta chains presented below share a single source sample, sequenced in a study of T-cell reconstitution after alpha-beta-depleted transplantation in children. A library of TCRbeta sequences, prepared with unique molecular identifiers, was generated. TCRdb called the PCR reads again in MiXCR, with one record for every CDR3 protein. The sample lists approximately 1,000,000 distinct CDR3 sequences, roughly 29% occurring once. This specimen was PBMCs, mostly from graft donor cells, taken 360 days after TCRalphabeta/CD19-depleted stem cell transplant. The source is a boy in the first two years of life who had a stem cell transplant for SCID, so the T cells may come from the graft donor.

Points on this clonotype: A read error is possible here, since a much larger clone lies one base away. CDR3 in DNA: TGTGCCAGCATCTTAGCCGGGCCCTATAATGAAAAACTGTTTTTT. Its translation is CASILAGPYNEKLFF. J is TRBJ1-4 and V is TRBV7-9; D gene uncertain. Germline V gene sequence: CDR1 SEHNR, CDR2 FQNEAQ (reference sequence). The length of the CDR3 is 15 residues.

The J gene is TRBJ2-1, the V gene TRBV6-5; 8 positions match TRBD2. Germline-derived CDR1 and CDR2 are MNHEY and SVGAGI. The CDR3 has 17 residues. With 0 bases clipped from V and 8 bases from J, the junction kept 12 bases outside the gene matches. CDR3: CASSYSSPGTRSHEQFF. CDR3 nucleotide sequence: TGTGCCAGCAGTTACTCGAGCCCCGGGACTAGGTCGCATGAGCAGTTCTTC.

This chain connects TRBV7-9 to TRBJ2-5; 10 nucleotides line up with TRBD1. The CDR3 has 15 residues. The ends lost 5 bases at V and 5 bases at J; junction bases unmatched: 8. The germline gives CDR1 SEHNR, CDR2 FQNEAQ (reference sequence). The CDR3 sequence is CASSNRDRGRETQYF. The CDR3 nucleotides are TGTGCCAGCAGCAACCGGGACAGGGGCCGGGAGACCCAGTACTTC.